These 7 T cell receptor beta chains share one sample of origin, sequenced in a study of T cells in Graves' hyperthyroidism and ophthalmopathy (dated by TCRdb to between 2019 and 2020). Receptor amplification or capture employed multiplex PCR. Sequencing was carried out with an Illumina HiSeq 2000. Amplification of TCR beta CDR3 regions was carried out from RNA transcripts. For the first round of RT-PCR on the TCR CDR3, the HTBI primer set was used together with the Qiagen OneStep RT-PCR kit. The raw public reads went through TCRdb reprocessing: fastp at Q25, MiXCR clone calling, in-frame beta chains kept. Each CDR3 protein appears once, grouped with its most common genes and DNA. The sample includes 300,000 to 450,000 distinct CDR3 sequences, with 20% to 25% observed a single time. The ten largest clones capture more than 60% of the sample. The material sequenced was blood. These TCRs come from a man between 50 and 59 years old with Graves' hyperthyroidism.

At least ten counts were recorded for this clonotype. The rearrangement joins TRBV28 to TRBJ1-1; the D is unclear. V was clipped by 4 bases and J by 6 bases, with 15 bases between them. CDR1 is MDHEN, CDR2 SYDVKM, per germline. This CDR3 spans 14 amino acids. Here the CDR3 DNA reads TGTGCCAGCAGTTATCCAGGAGGGAGGGCTGAAGCTTTCTTT. Translating gives CASSYPGGRAEAFF.

V is TRBV11-3 and J is TRBJ1-4; no clear D gene. Germline-derived CDR1 and CDR2 are SGHNT and YENEEA. Between the trimmed V and J ends, which lost 3 bases and 7 bases, there was a span of 12 bases. CDR3 length: 14 amino acids. The CDR3 sequence is CASSFGGGLEKLFF. The CDR3 region has the DNA TGTGCCAGCAGCTTCGGAGGAGGGCTTGAAAAACTGTTTTTT.

This rearrangement joins TRBV5-1 to TRBJ2-1; no clear D. Trimming stripped 1 base from V and 5 bases from J, with 10 bases between. The CDR3 sequence is 14 residues long. From germline, CDR1 is SGHRS and CDR2 YFSETQ. The CDR3: CASSLLGIHNEQFF. In DNA, the CDR3 is TGCGCCAGCAGCTTGCTAGGGATCCACAATGAGCAGTTCTTC.

Of note for this clonotype: A much larger clonotype is one base distant, so this may be a read error. The rearrangement uses TRBV7-9 and TRBJ2-3; weak D call: TRBD2 (6 bases). CDR1 and CDR2 (germline): SEHNR, FQNEAQ (reference sequence). The V end lost 4 bases, the J end lost 2 bases, and 16 bases lay between the germline ends. The CDR3 runs 16 residues. The CDR3 region has the DNA TGTGCCAGCAGCTCAGGTCTGAGGGAGGACACAGATACGCAGTATTTT. This translates into CASSSGLREDTDTQYF.

The chain couples TRBV20-1 to TRBJ2-1; 8 positions match TRBD2. The J segment lost 1 base and the V segment lost 6 bases, leaving 11 bases of the junction unmatched. The CDR3 length is 16 residues. Germline values: CDR1 DFQATT, CDR2 SNEGSKA (reference sequence). The CDR3 DNA sequence: TGCAGTGCCGATCTCTTAGGCGGGAGGTCCTACAATGAGCAGTTCTTC. Translating gives CSADLLGGRSYNEQFF.

This clonotype appeared many times. V and J are TRBV5-6 and TRBJ1-4; no clear D gene. The length of the CDR3 is 14 residues. The V and J ends lost 4 bases and 8 bases respectively, with 15 bases between them. Per germline, CDR1 SGHDT and CDR2 YYEEEE. CDR3 in amino acids: CASSPTFKGEKLFF. CDR3 nucleotide sequence: TGTGCCAGCAGCCCCACATTTAAGGGAGAAAAACTGTTTTTT.

This clonotype showed up just a few times. The J gene is TRBJ2-2, the V gene TRBV11-3; 9 positions agree with TRBD2. CDR3 size: 15 residues. V gave up 4 bases and J gave up 5 bases; unmatched junction bases: 5. Germline V CDR1 and CDR2: SGHNT, YENEEA. The CDR3 DNA reads TGTGCCAGCAGCTCCGCTAGCGGGGTAACCGGGGAGCTGTTTTTT. This encodes CASSSASGVTGELFF.